Listed below are T cell receptor beta chains from one sample, sequenced in a study of cytomegalovirus exposure and HLA in healthy donors. Assay: immunoSEQ multiplex PCR; the TCRdb copy retains only in-frame clones and omits some. There are fewer than 250,000 clones in the sample; around four fifths occur only once, and 0.71% lies in the top ten. Sequenced: PBMCs. The receptors derive from a boy younger than 10 in good health and CMV-seronegative. The CDR3 runs from the conserved cysteine through the conserved F or W. Each record gives: V gene, J gene, clone size, D gene, CDR3 protein, CDR3 DNA. The D gene is left open where the match is weak. A clone size is listed for some rows: how often the clone was seen (once, few, many), or a class if it is expanded.

v_call: TRBV27; j_call: TRBJ2-7; clone_size: -; d_call: -; cdr3_aa: CASSYRAYYEQYF; cdr3_nt: TGTGCCAGCAGTTACAGGGCGTACTACGAGCAGTACTTC
v_call: TRBV7-2; j_call: TRBJ2-7; clone_size: -; d_call: -; cdr3_aa: CASSLYALYEQYF; cdr3_nt: TGTGCCAGCAGCTTATACGCACTCTACGAGCAGTACTTC
v_call: TRBV27; j_call: TRBJ1-5; clone_size: -; d_call: -; cdr3_aa: CASNPGRTYQPQHF; cdr3_nt: TGTGCCAGCAATCCCGGACGGACTTATCAGCCCCAGCATTTT
v_call: TRBV14; j_call: TRBJ2-7; clone_size: -; d_call: TRBD1; cdr3_aa: CASGDRDRDYEQYF; cdr3_nt: TGTGCCAGCGGCGACCGGGACAGGGACTACGAGCAGTACTTC
v_call: TRBV2; j_call: TRBJ2-7; clone_size: few; d_call: -; cdr3_aa: CASKRADRYEQYF; cdr3_nt: TGTGCCAGCAAGCGGGCAGATCGGTACGAGCAGTACTTC
v_call: TRBV4-1; j_call: TRBJ2-7; clone_size: -; d_call: -; cdr3_aa: CASSQGDWGYEQYF; cdr3_nt: TGCGCCAGCAGCCAAGGGGACTGGGGCTACGAGCAGTACTTC
v_call: TRBV27; j_call: TRBJ1-4; clone_size: few; d_call: TRBD1; cdr3_aa: CASSSRQGEKLFF; cdr3_nt: TGTGCCAGCAGTTCTCGACAGGGTGAAAAACTGTTTTTT
v_call: TRBV2; j_call: TRBJ2-7; clone_size: -; d_call: TRBD2; cdr3_aa: CASRGRDYSYEQYF; cdr3_nt: TGTGCCAGCAGGGGGAGGGACTACTCCTACGAGCAGTACTTC
v_call: TRBV5-1; j_call: TRBJ1-1; clone_size: few; d_call: TRBD1; cdr3_aa: CASSLRQGGTEAFF; cdr3_nt: TGCGCCAGCAGCCTGAGACAGGGCGGGACTGAAGCTTTCTTT
v_call: TRBV4-2; j_call: TRBJ1-2; clone_size: -; d_call: -; cdr3_aa: CASSPTGNYGYTF; cdr3_nt: TGTGCCAGCAGCCCTACAGGGAACTATGGCTACACCTTC
v_call: TRBV19; j_call: TRBJ1-1; clone_size: -; d_call: TRBD1; cdr3_aa: CATKFTGTGRVNTEAFF; cdr3_nt: TGTGCCACGAAATTCACGGGGACAGGGAGGGTGAACACTGAAGCTTTCTTT
v_call: TRBV5-1; j_call: TRBJ1-2; clone_size: -; d_call: TRBD1; cdr3_aa: CASSLGQGDYGYTF; cdr3_nt: TGCGCCAGCAGCTTGGGACAGGGTGACTATGGCTACACCTTC
v_call: TRBV28; j_call: TRBJ1-2; clone_size: -; d_call: -; cdr3_aa: CATRTGRGANYGYTF; cdr3_nt: TGTGCCACCCGAACAGGGCGAGGGGCTAACTATGGCTACACCTTC
v_call: TRBV7-2; j_call: TRBJ2-7; clone_size: -; d_call: -; cdr3_aa: CASSLRGSYEQYF; cdr3_nt: TGTGCCAGCAGCTTAAGGGGATCCTACGAGCAGTACTTC
v_call: TRBV7-9; j_call: TRBJ2-3; clone_size: -; d_call: TRBD1; cdr3_aa: CASSFPAGTVTDTQYF; cdr3_nt: TGTGCCAGCAGCTTTCCGGCAGGGACAGTCACAGATACGCAGTATTTT
v_call: TRBV29-1; j_call: TRBJ2-3; clone_size: -; d_call: -; cdr3_aa: CSVRGQLTDTQYF; cdr3_nt: TGCAGCGTTAGAGGGCAGCTCACAGATACGCAGTATTTT
v_call: TRBV12-5; j_call: TRBJ2-5; clone_size: -; d_call: TRBD1; cdr3_aa: CASGQGADEQYF; cdr3_nt: TGTGCTAGTGGTCAGGGGGCGGATGAGCAGTACTTC
v_call: TRBV7-9; j_call: TRBJ2-3; clone_size: -; d_call: TRBD1; cdr3_aa: CASSSGQGLTDTQYF; cdr3_nt: TGTGCCAGCAGCTCCGGACAGGGCCTCACAGATACGCAGTATTTT
v_call: TRBV30; j_call: TRBJ1-2; clone_size: -; d_call: TRBD1; cdr3_aa: CAWSVRQGVVYGYTF; cdr3_nt: TGTGCCTGGAGTGTACGACAGGGTGTCGTCTATGGCTACACCTTC
v_call: TRBV9; j_call: TRBJ1-4; clone_size: -; d_call: TRBD1; cdr3_aa: CASIYLTGGEKLFF; cdr3_nt: TGTGCCAGCATCTACCTCACAGGGGGTGAAAAACTGTTTTTT
v_call: TRBV6-5; j_call: TRBJ1-5; clone_size: -; d_call: -; cdr3_aa: CASSYSTGYSNQPQHF; cdr3_nt: TGTGCCAGCAGTTACTCGACGGGGTATAGCAATCAGCCCCAGCATTTT
v_call: TRBV7-5; j_call: TRBJ2-5; clone_size: -; d_call: -; cdr3_aa: CASARTAETQYF; cdr3_nt: TGTGCCAGCGCTCGGACAGCAGAGACCCAGTACTTC
v_call: TRBV19; j_call: TRBJ2-3; clone_size: -; d_call: TRBD2; cdr3_aa: CASSRTTGGYTQYF; cdr3_nt: TGTGCCAGTAGTCGCACTACGGGGGGGTATACGCAGTATTTT
v_call: TRBV4-1; j_call: TRBJ2-7; clone_size: -; d_call: -; cdr3_aa: CASSLIKPYSLFSYEQYF; cdr3_nt: TGCGCCAGCAGCCTTATAAAGCCCTACAGCTTATTCTCCTACGAGCAGTACTTC
v_call: TRBV2; j_call: TRBJ1-2; clone_size: few; d_call: -; cdr3_aa: CASSDLMGNYGYTF; cdr3_nt: TGTGCCAGCAGTGATTTGATGGGCAACTATGGCTACACCTTC
v_call: TRBV27; j_call: TRBJ2-4; clone_size: -; d_call: TRBD1; cdr3_aa: CASSSWTGQNIQYF; cdr3_nt: TGTGCCAGCAGTTCCTGGACAGGGCAAAACATTCAGTACTTC
v_call: TRBV27; j_call: TRBJ2-7; clone_size: -; d_call: TRBD2; cdr3_aa: CASSPPGLAVYEQYF; cdr3_nt: TGTGCCAGCAGTCCACCGGGACTAGCGGTCTACGAGCAGTACTTC
v_call: TRBV4-1; j_call: TRBJ2-1; clone_size: -; d_call: TRBD2; cdr3_aa: CASSARLAGGSNEQFF; cdr3_nt: TGCGCCAGCAGCGCTAGACTAGCGGGGGGGTCAAATGAGCAGTTCTTC
v_call: TRBV4-2; j_call: TRBJ1-2; clone_size: -; d_call: -; cdr3_aa: CASSPPSGGKNYGYTF; cdr3_nt: TGTGCCAGCAGCCCCCCCAGCGGGGGAAAGAACTATGGCTACACCTTC
v_call: TRBV28; j_call: TRBJ1-3; clone_size: -; d_call: TRBD1; cdr3_aa: CASSLDRDGNTIYF; cdr3_nt: TGTGCCAGCAGCCTAGACAGGGATGGAAACACCATATATTTT
v_call: TRBV27; j_call: TRBJ2-3; clone_size: -; d_call: TRBD2; cdr3_aa: CASTGTSGIQDTQYF; cdr3_nt: TGTGCCAGCACTGGGACTAGCGGGATTCAAGATACGCAGTATTTT
v_call: TRBV6-1; j_call: TRBJ2-3; clone_size: -; d_call: TRBD2; cdr3_aa: CASRPGGGADTQYF; cdr3_nt: TGTGCCAGCAGACCCGGGGGAGGGGCCGATACGCAGTATTTT
v_call: TRBV6-1; j_call: TRBJ2-3; clone_size: -; d_call: TRBD2; cdr3_aa: CASSERPLREGTDTQYF; cdr3_nt: TGTGCCAGCAGTGAAAGACCCCTTAGGGAGGGAACAGATACGCAGTATTTT
v_call: TRBV30; j_call: TRBJ1-2; clone_size: -; d_call: -; cdr3_aa: CAWSIYGYGYTF; cdr3_nt: TGTGCCTGGAGTATCTACGGCTATGGCTACACCTTC
v_call: TRBV18; j_call: TRBJ2-3; clone_size: -; d_call: TRBD2; cdr3_aa: CASSPGLAATDTQYF; cdr3_nt: TGTGCCAGCTCACCTGGACTAGCGGCCACAGATACGCAGTATTTT
v_call: TRBV29-1; j_call: TRBJ2-1; clone_size: -; d_call: -; cdr3_aa: CSVKWALYNEQFF; cdr3_nt: TGCAGCGTGAAGTGGGCCCTTTACAATGAGCAGTTCTTC
v_call: TRBV5-1; j_call: TRBJ2-7; clone_size: once; d_call: -; cdr3_aa: CASSFGDWGYEQYF; cdr3_nt: TGCGCCAGCAGCTTCGGGGACTGGGGCTACGAGCAGTACTTC
v_call: TRBV6-6; j_call: TRBJ1-5; clone_size: few; d_call: -; cdr3_aa: CASSYSNSGDQPQHF; cdr3_nt: TGTGCCAGCAGTTACTCGAATTCAGGGGATCAGCCCCAGCATTTT
v_call: TRBV30; j_call: TRBJ2-1; clone_size: -; d_call: TRBD2; cdr3_aa: CAWSVRLAGRNNEQFF; cdr3_nt: TGTGCCTGGAGTGTACGTCTAGCGGGAAGGAACAATGAGCAGTTCTTC
v_call: TRBV7-6; j_call: TRBJ2-1; clone_size: -; d_call: TRBD2; cdr3_aa: CASSLSGTSDRYNEQFF; cdr3_nt: TGTGCCAGCAGCTTGTCCGGGACTAGCGACCGCTACAATGAGCAGTTCTTC
v_call: TRBV13; j_call: TRBJ1-1; clone_size: -; d_call: -; cdr3_aa: CASSLSGVTEAFF; cdr3_nt: TGTGCCAGCAGCTTATCAGGGGTCACTGAAGCTTTCTTT
v_call: TRBV18; j_call: TRBJ2-2; clone_size: -; d_call: TRBD1; cdr3_aa: CASSRGQEAGELFF; cdr3_nt: TGTGCCAGCTCACGTGGACAGGAGGCCGGGGAGCTGTTTTTT
v_call: TRBV7-9; j_call: TRBJ2-7; clone_size: -; d_call: -; cdr3_aa: CASSLRDWTYEQYF; cdr3_nt: TGTGCCAGCAGCCTCCGGGACTGGACCTACGAGCAGTACTTC
v_call: TRBV6-1; j_call: TRBJ2-7; clone_size: -; d_call: -; cdr3_aa: CASSASGREQYF; cdr3_nt: TGTGCCAGCAGTGCGTCAGGGCGCGAGCAGTACTTC
v_call: TRBV25-1; j_call: TRBJ2-7; clone_size: -; d_call: TRBD1; cdr3_aa: CASGEGQGIYGQYF; cdr3_nt: TGTGCCAGCGGGGAGGGACAGGGAATCTACGGGCAGTACTTC
v_call: TRBV5-6; j_call: TRBJ2-1; clone_size: -; d_call: TRBD2; cdr3_aa: CASANGTSGAGGEQFF; cdr3_nt: TGTGCCAGCGCTAATGGAACTAGCGGGGCGGGGGGGGAGCAGTTCTTC
v_call: TRBV9; j_call: TRBJ1-2; clone_size: -; d_call: -; cdr3_aa: CATTGPANYGYTF; cdr3_nt: TGTGCCACCACGGGTCCAGCGAACTATGGCTACACCTTC
v_call: TRBV6-5; j_call: TRBJ1-4; clone_size: -; d_call: -; cdr3_aa: CASTGSAEKLFF; cdr3_nt: TGTGCCAGCACCGGCAGCGCCGAAAAACTGTTTTTT
v_call: TRBV6-1; j_call: TRBJ2-7; clone_size: few; d_call: -; cdr3_aa: CASGGWAYEQYF; cdr3_nt: TGTGCCAGTGGAGGGTGGGCCTACGAGCAGTACTTC
v_call: TRBV19; j_call: TRBJ2-1; clone_size: -; d_call: -; cdr3_aa: CASSIGGSYNEQFF; cdr3_nt: TGTGCCAGTAGTATCGGGGGCTCCTACAATGAGCAGTTCTTC
v_call: TRBV6-5; j_call: TRBJ1-1; clone_size: -; d_call: -; cdr3_aa: CASSYGEGGTEAFF; cdr3_nt: TGTGCCAGCAGTTACGGAGAAGGGGGCACTGAAGCTTTCTTT
v_call: TRBV9; j_call: TRBJ1-3; clone_size: -; d_call: -; cdr3_aa: CASSVGGDSGNTIYF; cdr3_nt: TGTGCCAGCAGCGTAGGCGGGGACTCTGGAAACACCATATATTTT
v_call: TRBV6-5; j_call: TRBJ1-6; clone_size: -; d_call: -; cdr3_aa: CASSYRPWSYNSPLHF; cdr3_nt: TGTGCCAGCAGTTACCGTCCTTGGAGCTATAATTCACCCCTCCACTTT
v_call: TRBV5-1; j_call: TRBJ1-1; clone_size: few; d_call: -; cdr3_aa: CASSSDTTWDTEAFF; cdr3_nt: TGCGCCAGCAGCTCGGACACCACCTGGGACACTGAAGCTTTCTTT
v_call: TRBV2; j_call: TRBJ1-1; clone_size: -; d_call: TRBD1; cdr3_aa: CASRGQGRTEAFF; cdr3_nt: TGTGCCAGCAGGGGACAGGGTCGCACTGAAGCTTTCTTT